This paragraph covers one TCR beta chain sequence. The sample holds other DNA sequences that translate to the same CDR3. This CDR3 comprises 14 residues. The V and J ends lost 5 bases and 4 bases, in that order; junction bases with no gene match: 8. The V gene's germline CDR1 is SGHNT and CDR2 YYREEE (reference sequence). Treatment defined: randomized to nivolumab then ipilimumab (arm A) or the reverse (arm B). Patients had received no earlier DNA-damaging chemotherapy. PBMC sorting kept live CD3+CD8+ cells without CD19 or CD56. TCRdb's table, derived via immunoSEQ multiplex PCR, lists solely in-frame clones and lacks some. The data contain around 12,000 clones, 55% to 70% of them singletons. This record comes from a study of sequential checkpoint blockade in melanoma.

The chain is built from TRBV5-4 and TRBJ1-1, with 7 bases identical to TRBD1. The sequencing used CD8+ T cells sorted from blood (inferred from file names), collected from a patient given nivolumab and ipilimumab in sequence. The receptor's source is a human donor with melanoma. CDR3 nucleotides: TGTGCCAGCAGTCTCGGCTCAGGGGGCACTGAAGCTTTCTTT. Protein sequence: CASSLGSGGTEAFF.